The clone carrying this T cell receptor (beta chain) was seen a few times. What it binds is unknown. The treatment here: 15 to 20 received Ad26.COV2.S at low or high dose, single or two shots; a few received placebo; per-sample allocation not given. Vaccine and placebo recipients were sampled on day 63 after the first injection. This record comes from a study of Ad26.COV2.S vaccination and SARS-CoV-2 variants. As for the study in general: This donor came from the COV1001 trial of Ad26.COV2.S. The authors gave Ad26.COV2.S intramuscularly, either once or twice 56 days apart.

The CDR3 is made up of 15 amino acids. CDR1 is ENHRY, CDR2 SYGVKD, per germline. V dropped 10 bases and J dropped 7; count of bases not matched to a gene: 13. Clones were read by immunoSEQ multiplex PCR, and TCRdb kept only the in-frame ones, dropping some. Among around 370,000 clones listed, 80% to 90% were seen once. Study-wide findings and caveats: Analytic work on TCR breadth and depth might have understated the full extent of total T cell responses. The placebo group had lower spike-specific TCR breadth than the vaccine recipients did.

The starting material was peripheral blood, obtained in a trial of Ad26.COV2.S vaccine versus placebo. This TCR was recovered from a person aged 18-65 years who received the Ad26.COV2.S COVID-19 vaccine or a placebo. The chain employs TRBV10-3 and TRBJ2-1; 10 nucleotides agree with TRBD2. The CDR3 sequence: CATRPSSGRGNEQFF. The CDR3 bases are TGTGCCACCCGCCCCTCTAGCGGGAGAGGTAATGAGCAGTTCTTC.